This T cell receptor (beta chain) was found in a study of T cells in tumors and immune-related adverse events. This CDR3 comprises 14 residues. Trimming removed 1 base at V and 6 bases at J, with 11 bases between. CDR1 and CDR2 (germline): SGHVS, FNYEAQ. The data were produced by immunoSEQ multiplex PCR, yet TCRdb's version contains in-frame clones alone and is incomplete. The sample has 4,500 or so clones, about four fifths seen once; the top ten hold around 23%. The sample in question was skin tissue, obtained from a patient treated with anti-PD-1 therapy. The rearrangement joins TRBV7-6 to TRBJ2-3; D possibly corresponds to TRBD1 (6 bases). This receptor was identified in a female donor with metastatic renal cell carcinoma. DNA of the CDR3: TGTGCCAGCAGCTTAGGTACAGGGTACGATACGCAGTATTTT. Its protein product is CASSLGTGYDTQYF.